These 29 T cell receptor beta chains were sequenced from one sample in a study of cytotoxic CD8 clonotypes in ibrutinib-treated CLL. Produced via immunoSEQ multiplex PCR; TCRdb's table is partial and in-frame only. This sample has some 310,000 clones; around four fifths occur once, and the top ten carry over 5.5%. Sample: PBMCs, taken before ibrutinib treatment. The receptors were sampled from a human donor with chronic lymphocytic leukemia.

The gene calls are TRBV30 and TRBJ2-5; 8 bases match TRBD1. CDR3 length: 12 residues. The germline gives CDR1 GTSNPN, CDR2 SVGIG (reference sequence). Unmatched junction bases numbered 2, after V lost 5 bases and J lost 3 bases. DNA of the CDR3: TGTGCCTGGGGGGACAGGAAAGAGACCCAGTACTTC. Translating gives CAWGDRKETQYF.

CDR3 amino acids: CSANRDSSFEQYF. The DNA for the CDR3 is TGCAGCGCCAACCGGGACTCTTCGTTCGAGCAGTACTTC. This chain uses TRBV29-1 with TRBJ2-7, with a tentative D call TRBD2 (6 bases). This CDR3 has 13 residues. V lost 7 bases and J lost 6, with 19 bases in between. Germline values: CDR1 SQVTM, CDR2 ANQGSEA.

On this clone itself: At one boundary the junction diverges from the germline segment, which might be a read error. The chain links TRBV11-2 to TRBJ2-2; the D gene is possibly TRBD2 (5 bases). In germline, CDR1 is SGHAT, CDR2 FQNNGV. The CDR3 is made up of 14 amino acids. CDR3 region: CASSLAGYTGELFF. The CDR3, as DNA: TGTGCCAGCAGCTTAGCCGGCTACACCGGGGAACTGTTTTTT.

This clone has only one observation. The chain uses TRBV4-2 and TRBJ1-3; 9 nucleotides line up with TRBD1. CDR3 length: 16 amino acids. The germline V gene encodes CDR1 LGHNA and CDR2 YNFKEQ. V dropped 4 bases and J dropped 1; count of bases not matched to a gene: 5. CDR3 nucleotides: TGTGCCAGCAGCCGGCCGGACAGGGGATCTGGAAACACCATATATTTT. It yields the protein CASSRPDRGSGNTIYF.

The chain joins TRBV2 to TRBJ1-5; maybe TRBD1 (5 bases). The CDR3 extends over 13 amino acids. Trimming pared 7 bases from V and 3 bases from J, leaving 10 bases between. Looked up from germline, CDR1 is SNHLY and CDR2 is FYNNEI. The CDR3: CASIGGANQPQHF. As DNA, the CDR3 is TGTGCCAGCATTGGGGGAGCCAATCAGCCCCAGCATTTT.

The chain is built from TRBV27 and TRBJ2-2, with D uncertain. CDR3 length: 16 amino acids. Trimming cost V 1 base and J 1 base, with 10 bases left between them. The germline gives CDR1 MNHEY, CDR2 SMNVEV (reference sequence). DNA of the CDR3: TGTGCCAGCAGTTTATATCGCAGGATGAACACCGGGGAGCTGTTTTTT. Amino acid sequence: CASSLYRRMNTGELFF.

This sequence joins TRBV7-8 and TRBJ2-2; 7 nucleotides match TRBD1. V dropped 5 bases and J dropped 1; count of bases not matched to a gene: 4. The germline gives CDR1 SGHVS, CDR2 FQNEAQ. This CDR3 is built from 15 residues. The CDR3: CASSEWTGNTGELFF. As DNA, the CDR3 is TGTGCCAGCAGCGAATGGACAGGGAACACCGGGGAGCTGTTTTTT.

The chain is built from TRBV6-1 and TRBJ2-1; 14 bases match TRBD2. Trimming at V came to 3 bases and at J to 8 bases, leaving 3 bases not matched to a gene. Germline V gene lookup returns CDR1 MNHNS and CDR2 SASEGT. The CDR3 loop spans 15 amino acids. CDR3 protein: CASSEPGLAGDEQFF. Here the CDR3 DNA reads TGTGCCAGCAGTGAGCCGGGACTAGCGGGAGATGAGCAGTTCTTC.

The V call is TRBV7-9, the J call TRBJ2-5; D is undetermined. Between the trimmed V and J ends, which lost 2 bases and 0 bases, there was a span of 4 bases. The CDR3 loop spans 13 amino acids. The germline V gene has CDR1 SEHNR and CDR2 FQNEAQ (reference sequence). The CDR3 DNA reads TGTGCCAGCAGCTTACTAGACCAAGAGACCCAGTACTTC. This encodes CASSLLDQETQYF.

The chain carries TRBV27 and TRBJ1-2, with 10 bases lining up with TRBD1. With V trimmed by 0 bases and J by 2 bases, 12 bases remained unmatched. Germline loops: CDR1 MNHEY, CDR2 SMNVEV (reference sequence). This CDR3 contains 19 residues. The CDR3 DNA sequence: TGTGCCAGCAGTTTATCGTACATCTCGGGACAGGGGTTAAACTATGGCTACACCTTC. It specifies CASSLSYISGQGLNYGYTF.

The chain employs TRBV10-3 and TRBJ1-3, with TRBD1 identical over 7 bases. The CDR3 runs to 16 residues. V was clipped by 2 bases and J by 4 bases; unmatched bases: 8. Germline CDR1 ENHRY, CDR2 SYGVKD. As DNA, the CDR3 is TGTGCCATCAGTGAGGAAGGCAGGGGGTACGGAAACACCATATATTTT. It is translated as CAISEEGRGYGNTIYF.

This chain links TRBV19 with TRBJ2-7; possible D gene TRBD1, 6 bases. CDR3 length: 14 amino acids. Germline V CDR1 and CDR2: LNHDA, SQIVND (reference sequence). Trimming took 3 bases from V and 3 from J, leaving 12 bases between them. This CDR3 reads CASSIRGHIYEQYF. In DNA, the CDR3 is TGTGCCAGTAGTATTCGGGGACACATCTACGAGCAGTACTTC.

In nucleotides, the CDR3 is TGTGCCAGCCGGATGACCACAGTCCCCCACGAGACCCAGTACTTC. Its protein is CASRMTTVPHETQYF. V gene TRBV6-1 combines with J gene TRBJ2-5; no clear D. V lost 8 bases and J lost 5, with 21 bases in between. CDR3 length: 15 residues. Germline lookup yields CDR1 MNHNS and CDR2 SASEGT.

V gene TRBV9 combines with J gene TRBJ2-2; 7 positions match TRBD2. The germline gives CDR1 SGDLS, CDR2 YYNGEE. This CDR3 comprises 15 residues. J was trimmed by 4 bases and V by 4 bases; bases with no gene match: 7. CDR3 sequence (DNA): TGTGCCAGCAGCATCAACACGGGAGGCACCGGGGAGCTGTTTTTT. Its translation is CASSINTGGTGELFF.

This chain connects TRBV18 to TRBJ2-7; D unresolved. Germline V gene lookup returns CDR1 KGHSH and CDR2 LQKENI. V gave up 0 bases and J gave up 0 bases, with 6 bases separating them. This CDR3 has 14 residues. DNA of the CDR3: TGTGCCAGCTCACCACCGTCCAGCTCCTACGAGCAGTACTTC. Residues: CASSPPSSSYEQYF.

This sequence joins TRBV4-1 and TRBJ2-1, with 7 bases lining up with TRBD2. CDR3 length: 16 residues. Germline loops: CDR1 MGHRA, CDR2 YSYEKL. J gave up 7 bases and V 2 bases, and 11 bases lay outside the gene matches. The CDR3, as DNA: TGCGCCAGCAGCCAACCAAGTGGGGGAGGGAGAAATGAGCAGTTCTTC. It yields the protein CASSQPSGGGRNEQFF.

This clone was recorded only once. The CDR3, as DNA: TGCGCCAGCAGAGAGGCCGCTCCAACTAATGAAAAACTGTTTTTT. Protein: CASREAAPTNEKLFF. V is TRBV10-1 and J is TRBJ1-4, with D unresolved. V was trimmed by 6 bases and J by 0 bases, leaving 11 bases between them. The CDR3 loop spans 15 amino acids. CDR1 WNHNN and CDR2 SYGVQD come from the germline V gene (reference sequence).

The chain employs TRBV11-2 and TRBJ2-3, with TRBD1 matching 12 bases. Germline CDR1 SGHAT, CDR2 FQNNGV. V trimming: 1 base; J trimming: 5 bases; junction bases outside the gene matches: 4. The length of the CDR3 is 16 residues. The CDR3 coding sequence is TGTGCCAGCAGCTTAGGGGGACAGGGGGCAAAAGATACGCAGTATTTT. Translated: CASSLGGQGAKDTQYF.

The chain joins TRBV19 to TRBJ2-7, with 9 bases fitting TRBD2. The germline CDR1 and CDR2 sequences are LNHDA and SQIVND (reference sequence). The CDR3 is made up of 15 amino acids. J was trimmed by 3 bases and V by 10 bases; bases with no gene match: 13. Here the CDR3 DNA reads TGTGCCACCAAGACGTCTAGCGGGACCCACTACGAGCAGTACTTC. Translated, it gives CATKTSSGTHYEQYF. Combining the CDR3 with reference TRBV19 and TRBJ2-7 gives the whole variable domain DGGITQSPKYLFRKEGQNVTLSCEQNLNHDAMYWYRQDPGQGLRLIYYSQIVNDFQKGDIAEGYSVSREKKESFPLTVTSAQKNPTAFYLCATKTSSGTHYEQYFGPGTRLTVT.

The CDR3 region is CATSQDRVNQPQHF. CDR3 in DNA: TGTGCCACCAGCCAGGACAGGGTAAATCAGCCCCAGCATTTT. V is TRBV15 and J is TRBJ1-5; TRBD1 matches 8 bases. Germline CDR1 reads LNHNV; CDR2 reads YYDKDF (reference sequence). V was pared by 5 bases and J by 4 bases, with 4 bases of the junction left unmatched. The CDR3 is made up of 14 amino acids.

The gene calls are TRBV6-1 and TRBJ2-7; TRBD2 matches at 8 bases. V was pared by 11 bases and J by 2 bases, with 8 bases of the junction left unmatched. The CDR3 has 13 residues. The germline V gene has CDR1 MNHNS and CDR2 SASEGT. This CDR3 is CAGGRGGTYEQYF. CDR3 nucleotides: TGTGCCGGGGGCCGGGGGGGCACCTACGAGCAGTACTTC.

The V gene is TRBV12-2, the J gene TRBJ1-5; no check of the table's D call, TRBD1, against the DNA was made. TRBV12-2 constitutes a pseudogene. The CDR3 contains 20 residues. The CDR3 here is CASRLQKGRRWGDSNQPQHF. In nucleotides, the CDR3 is TGTGCAAGTCGCTTACAAAAGGGCCGAAGGTGGGGCGATAGCAATCAGCCCCAGCATTTT.

The chain employs TRBV7-2 and TRBJ1-5; no reliable D call. CDR3 size: 12 residues. Germline values: CDR1 SGHTA, CDR2 FQGNSA. V was clipped by 1 base and J by 11 bases, with 9 bases between them. The CDR3 loop reads CASSLVGEAQHF. DNA of the CDR3: TGTGCCAGCAGCTTAGTCGGTGAGGCCCAGCATTTT.

DNA for the CDR3: TGTGCCAGCAGTTTCGACAGGGATCGGGGCTACACGCGGAATGAGCAGTTCTTC. This gives the protein CASSFDRDRGYTRNEQFF. V and J are TRBV28 and TRBJ2-1; TRBD1 matches at 7 bases. The CDR3 runs to 18 residues. Germline V gene sequence: CDR1 MDHEN, CDR2 SYDVKM. With 3 bases clipped from V and 7 bases from J, the junction kept 18 bases outside the gene matches.

This rearrangement joins TRBV29-1 to TRBJ2-7, with TRBD2 matching over 13 bases. The CDR3 length is 13 residues. Per the germline V gene, CDR1 is SQVTM and CDR2 is ANQGSEA. V dropped 6 bases and J dropped 5; count of bases not matched to a gene: 4. In DNA form, the CDR3 reads TGCAGCGTCCGGACTAGCGGGAGAAACGAGCAGTACTTC. This encodes CSVRTSGRNEQYF.

The gene calls are TRBV2 and TRBJ1-5; no firm D call. Trimming stripped 7 bases from V and 0 bases from J, with 10 bases between. The CDR3 consists of 14 residues. Germline-derived CDR1 and CDR2 are SNHLY and FYNNEI. This CDR3 is CASKREDSNQPQHF. The CDR3 DNA sequence: TGTGCCAGCAAGAGGGAAGATAGCAATCAGCCCCAGCATTTT.

V usage is TRBV7-9 and J usage is TRBJ2-2; TRBD2 aligns across 8 bases. Germline lookup yields CDR1 SEHNR and CDR2 FQNEAQ (reference sequence). The CDR3 is 15 residues long. J gave up 7 bases and V 5 bases, and 9 bases lay outside the gene matches. The CDR3 nucleotides read TGTGCCAGCAGCCCTACAGCGGGAGCGGGCGGGGAGCTGTTTTTT. It yields the protein CASSPTAGAGGELFF.

V is TRBV11-3 and J is TRBJ2-7; D is undetermined. CDR3 length: 12 amino acids. CDR1 is SGHNT and CDR2 is YENEEA in the germline V gene. V was pared by 0 bases and J by 5 bases, with 5 bases between. CDR3 DNA sequence: TGTGCCAGCAGCTTAGACATCAACGAGCAGTACTTC. This gives the protein CASSLDINEQYF.

The V gene is TRBV5-6, the J gene TRBJ2-1; D gene unclear. From germline, CDR1 is SGHDT and CDR2 YYEEEE. The CDR3 extends over 12 amino acids. The germline V and J ends were trimmed by 2 bases and 7 bases, with 7 bases remaining between them. For the CDR3, the DNA is TGTGCCAGCAGCTTTAGTAAGAATGAGCAGTTCTTC. It yields the protein CASSFSKNEQFF.